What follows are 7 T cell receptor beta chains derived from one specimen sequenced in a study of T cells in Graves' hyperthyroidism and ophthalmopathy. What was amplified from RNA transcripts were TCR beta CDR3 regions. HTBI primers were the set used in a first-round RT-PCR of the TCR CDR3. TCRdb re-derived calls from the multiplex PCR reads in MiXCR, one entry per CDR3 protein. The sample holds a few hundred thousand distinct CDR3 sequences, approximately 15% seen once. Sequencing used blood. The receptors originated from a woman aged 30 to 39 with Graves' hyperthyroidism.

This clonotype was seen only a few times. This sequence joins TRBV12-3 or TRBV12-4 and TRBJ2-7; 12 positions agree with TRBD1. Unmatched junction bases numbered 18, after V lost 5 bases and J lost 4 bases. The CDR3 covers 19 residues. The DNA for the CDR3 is TGTGCCAGCAGTGGAACTTGGGACAGGGGGCGTTCGAGGGGATACGAGCAGTACTTC. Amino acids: CASSGTWDRGRSRGYEQYF.

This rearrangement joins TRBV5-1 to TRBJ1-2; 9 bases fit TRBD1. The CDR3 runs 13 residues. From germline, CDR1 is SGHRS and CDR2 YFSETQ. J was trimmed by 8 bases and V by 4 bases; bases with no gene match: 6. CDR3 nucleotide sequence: TGCGCCAGCAGCCCACAGGGGGCGCAGGGCTACACCTTC. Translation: CASSPQGAQGYTF.

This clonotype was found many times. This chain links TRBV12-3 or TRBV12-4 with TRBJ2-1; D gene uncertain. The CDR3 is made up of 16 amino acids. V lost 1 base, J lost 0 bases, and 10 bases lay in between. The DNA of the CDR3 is TGTGCCAGCAGTTTAGTAACCGGAAGCTCCTACAATGAGCAGTTCTTC. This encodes CASSLVTGSSYNEQFF.

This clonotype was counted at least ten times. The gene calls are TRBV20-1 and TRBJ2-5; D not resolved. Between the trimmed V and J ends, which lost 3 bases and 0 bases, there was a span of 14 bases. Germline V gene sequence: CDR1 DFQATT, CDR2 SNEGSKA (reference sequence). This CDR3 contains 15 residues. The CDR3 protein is CSARSPPKYQETQYF. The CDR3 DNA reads TGCAGTGCTAGGTCCCCCCCTAAGTACCAAGAGACCCAGTACTTC.

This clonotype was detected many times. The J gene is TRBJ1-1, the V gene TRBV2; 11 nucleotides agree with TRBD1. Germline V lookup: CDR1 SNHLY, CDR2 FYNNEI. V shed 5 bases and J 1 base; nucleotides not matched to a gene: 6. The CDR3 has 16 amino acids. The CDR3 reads CASSRPGTGGNTEAFF. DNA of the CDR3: TGTGCCAGCAGTCGTCCCGGGACAGGGGGGAACACTGAAGCTTTCTTT. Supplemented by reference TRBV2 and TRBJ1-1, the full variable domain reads EPEVTQTPSHQVTQMGQEVILRCVPISNHLYFYWYRQILGQKVEFLVSFYNNEISEKSEIFDDQFSVERPDGSNFTLKIRSTKLEDSAMYFCASSRPGTGGNTEAFFGQGTRLTVV.

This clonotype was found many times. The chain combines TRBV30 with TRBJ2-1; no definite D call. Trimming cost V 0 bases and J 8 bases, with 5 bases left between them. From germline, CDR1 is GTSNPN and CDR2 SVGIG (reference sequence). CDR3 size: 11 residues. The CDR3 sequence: CAWSVQDEQFF. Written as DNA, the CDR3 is TGTGCCTGGAGTGTACAAGATGAGCAGTTCTTC.

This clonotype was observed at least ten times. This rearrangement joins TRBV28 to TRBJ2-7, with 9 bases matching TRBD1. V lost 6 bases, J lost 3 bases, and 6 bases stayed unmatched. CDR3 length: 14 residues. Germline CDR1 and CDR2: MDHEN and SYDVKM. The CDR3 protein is CASSSYRGLYEQYF. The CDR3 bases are TGTGCCAGCAGCTCGTACAGGGGGCTCTACGAGCAGTACTTC.